The 21 T cell receptor beta chains given below trace back to one sample, sequenced in a study of blood T cell repertoires in COVID-19. The protocol was immunoSEQ multiplex PCR, while the TCRdb copy is restricted to in-frame clones and leaves out a portion. The repertoire consists of over 150,000 clones, with 70% to 80% occurring once and the leading ten covering approximately 8%. The sequenced material came from peripheral blood. Every receptor here comes from a man aged 55 to 70 with acute or convalescent COVID-19.

This chain uses TRBV5-4 with TRBJ2-3; D not resolved. The V gene lost 0 bases and the J gene lost 2 bases, with 7 bases spanning the gap. The CDR3 loop spans 14 amino acids. The V gene's germline CDR1 is SGHNT and CDR2 YYREEE (reference sequence). CDR3 in DNA: TGTGCCAGCAGCTTGGGGCTGATCACAGATACGCAGTATTTT. Its translation: CASSLGLITDTQYF.

CDR3 amino acids: CASSDWGDTGELFF. The CDR3 region has the DNA TGTGCCAGCAGTGATTGGGGGGACACCGGGGAGCTGTTTTTT. The V gene is TRBV6-4, the J gene TRBJ2-2; a weak D match, TRBD2 (6 bases). From germline, CDR1 is MRHNA and CDR2 SNTAGT. V lost 3 bases, J lost 3 bases, and 8 bases lay in between. CDR3 length: 14 amino acids.

The J gene is TRBJ1-3, the V gene TRBV2; D uncertain. The CDR3 covers 20 residues. V lost 5 bases to trimming and J lost 0 bases, with 26 bases between them. Germline CDR1 and CDR2: SNHLY and FYNNEI. The CDR3 is CASSFSGYSGSRRSGNTIYF. The CDR3 DNA reads TGTGCCAGCAGTTTCTCCGGTTATAGTGGTTCTAGGCGCTCTGGAAACACCATATATTTT.

The table lists this clone with a few counts. DNA of the CDR3: TGTGCCAGCTCATCCAGGACAGGGGGACGGGATGGCTACACCTTC. Encoded protein: CASSSRTGGRDGYTF. This chain joins TRBV18 and TRBJ1-2; 10 nucleotides match TRBD1. V gave up 5 bases and J gave up 6 bases; unmatched junction bases: 9. CDR1 KGHSH and CDR2 LQKENI come from the germline V gene. The CDR3 runs 15 residues.

The V and J genes are TRBV11-2 and TRBJ1-1, with D unclear. Trimming took 1 base from V and 5 from J, leaving 20 bases between them. The CDR3 covers 17 residues. The V gene's germline CDR1 is SGHAT and CDR2 FQNNGV. The CDR3: CASSLVRRKEVGTEAFF. CDR3 in DNA: TGTGCCAGCAGCTTAGTTCGCAGGAAGGAGGTAGGAACTGAAGCTTTCTTT. Supplemented by reference TRBV11-2 and TRBJ1-1, the full variable domain reads EAGVAQSPRYKIIEKRQSVAFWCNPISGHATLYWYQQILGQGPKLLIQFQNNGVVDDSQLPKDRFSAERLKGVDSTLKIQPAKLEDSAVYLCASSLVRRKEVGTEAFFGQGTRLTVV.

The V and J genes are TRBV19 and TRBJ1-3; D perhaps matches TRBD1 (5 bases). Deletions cut 6 bases from V and 0 bases from J, with 15 bases between. Germline V gene sequence: CDR1 LNHDA, CDR2 SQIVND (reference sequence). This CDR3 region has 16 residues. CDR3: CASRLTETNSGNTIYF. The CDR3 bases are TGTGCCAGTAGACTGACAGAGACGAACTCTGGAAACACCATATATTTT.

This chain links TRBV9 with TRBJ2-3, with 8 positions matching TRBD1. V dropped 6 bases and J dropped 1; count of bases not matched to a gene: 10. CDR1 and CDR2 (germline): SGDLS, YYNGEE. There are 16 residues in the CDR3. The CDR3 nucleotides read TGTGCCAGCACCCCCCAGGGGGCGATCGGCACAGATACGCAGTATTTT. It encodes CASTPQGAIGTDTQYF.

The chain joins TRBV10-2 to TRBJ2-3, with 9 bases fitting TRBD2. The CDR3 length is 16 residues. Germline values: CDR1 WSHSY, CDR2 SAAADI. After removal of 5 bases from V and 4 bases from J, the junction contained 10 bases not matched to a gene. The CDR3 DNA follows: TGCGCCAGCAGTCTCGGCGCGGGGGGGCCAGCAGATACGCAGTATTTT. Protein product: CASSLGAGGPADTQYF.

The chain couples TRBV6-5 to TRBJ1-5; TRBD1 agrees at 7 bases. The CDR3 loop spans 15 amino acids. V lost 7 bases, J lost 3 bases, and 9 bases stayed unmatched. The germline V gene has CDR1 MNHEY and CDR2 SVGAGI. The CDR3 region is CASNGRDSLNQPQHF. The DNA of the CDR3 is TGTGCCAGCAACGGTCGGGACAGCCTCAATCAGCCCCAGCATTTT.

A note on this clone: This sample also contains other DNA sequences that code for the same CDR3. The chain couples TRBV20-1 to TRBJ2-7; D possibly corresponds to TRBD1 (5 bases). The V end lost 6 bases, the J end lost 4 bases, and 10 bases lay between the germline ends. The CDR3 is made up of 11 amino acids. The germline V gene has CDR1 DFQATT and CDR2 SNEGSKA (reference sequence). CDR3 nucleotide sequence: TGCAGTGCGCGAACAGGATACGAGCAGTACTTC. Encoded protein: CSARTGYEQYF.

This clone appeared a few times. The CDR3 protein is CSVGAEGTNEKLFF. CDR3 DNA: TGCAGCGTTGGGGCGGAGGGGACTAATGAAAAACTGTTTTTT. This chain uses TRBV29-1 with TRBJ1-4; weak D call: TRBD1 (5 bases). The CDR3 extends over 14 amino acids. The V gene lost 4 bases and the J gene lost 2 bases, with 11 bases spanning the gap. Germline CDR1 is SQVTM and CDR2 is ANQGSEA.

This clone was seen only once. The rearrangement links TRBV6-5 to TRBJ1-4; D perhaps matches TRBD1 (5 bases). The V gene lost 7 bases and the J gene lost 7 bases, with 13 bases spanning the gap. Germline loops: CDR1 MNHEY, CDR2 SVGAGI. The CDR3 consists of 13 residues. The CDR3 bases are TGTGCCAGCAAAAGGGGAACGGGTGAAAAACTGTTTTTT. It codes for CASKRGTGEKLFF.

In regard to this clone: Distinct nucleotide sequences in the sample also encode this CDR3. The chain has TRBV5-6 and TRBJ2-5; weak D call: TRBD1 (5 bases). V lost 0 bases to trimming and J lost 3 bases, with 6 bases between them. There are 13 residues in the CDR3. Germline CDR1 SGHDT, CDR2 YYEEEE. DNA for the CDR3: TGTGCCAGCAGCTTGGGGGGCGAAGAGACCCAGTACTTC. Translating gives CASSLGGEETQYF.

The J gene is TRBJ1-1, the V gene TRBV18, with TRBD1 matching over 9 bases. Germline-derived CDR1 and CDR2 are KGHSH and LQKENI. Unmatched junction bases numbered 3, after V lost 3 bases and J lost 1 base. The CDR3 spans 15 residues. CDR3 sequence: CASSPGTGRNTEAFF. As DNA, the CDR3 is TGTGCCAGCTCACCGGGGACAGGGCGGAACACTGAAGCTTTCTTT.

The chain combines TRBV27 with TRBJ1-2; possibly TRBD1 for D (5 bases). With 3 bases removed from V and 4 bases from J, the gap between germline ends came to 12 bases. CDR3 size: 14 residues. Germline-derived CDR1 and CDR2 are MNHEY and SMNVEV (reference sequence). CDR3 DNA: TGTGCCAGCAGTTTCTTGGCAGGGCTCTATGGCTACACCTTC. This translates into CASSFLAGLYGYTF.

This rearrangement joins TRBV4-2 to TRBJ1-2; perhaps TRBD1 as D (5 bases). Trimming took 0 bases from V and 1 from J, leaving 12 bases between them. In germline, CDR1 is LGHNA, CDR2 YNFKEQ. The CDR3 is made up of 16 amino acids. The CDR3 protein is CASSQDVGGDNYGYTF. CDR3 nucleotides: TGTGCCAGCAGCCAAGATGTGGGAGGGGATAACTATGGCTACACCTTC.

This chain links TRBV10-2 with TRBJ2-5, with D tentatively TRBD1 (7 bases). From germline, CDR1 is WSHSY and CDR2 SAAADI. The CDR3 length is 14 residues. V gave up 4 bases and J gave up 5 bases, with 14 bases separating them. The CDR3 sequence: CASSAWQGGETQYF. CDR3 DNA sequence: TGCGCCAGCAGTGCGTGGCAGGGGGGCGAGACCCAGTACTTC.

V and J are TRBV7-9 and TRBJ1-4; 9 bases fit TRBD1. Germline lookup yields CDR1 SEHNR and CDR2 FQNEAQ (reference sequence). This CDR3 is built from 17 residues. The V gene end was trimmed by 5 bases and the J gene end by 3 bases; junction bases not matched to a gene: 10. CDR3 bases: TGTGCCAGCAGCACCGGGACAGGGATGTTGGCTAATGAAAAACTGTTTTTT. Translating it yields CASSTGTGMLANEKLFF.

The chain joins TRBV5-6 to TRBJ1-1; the D is unclear. V lost 0 bases and J 3 bases, leaving 6 bases between the germline ends. The CDR3 loop spans 13 amino acids. Germline V gene lookup returns CDR1 SGHDT and CDR2 YYEEEE. The CDR3 loop is CASSLGRYTEAFF. CDR3 DNA sequence: TGTGCCAGCAGCTTGGGGCGGTACACTGAAGCTTTCTTT.

The chain uses TRBV30 and TRBJ2-5; 8 bases agree with TRBD1. There are 15 residues in the CDR3. J was trimmed by 4 bases and V by 4 bases; bases with no gene match: 11. Germline lookup yields CDR1 GTSNPN and CDR2 SVGIG (reference sequence). The CDR3 reads CAWTAGQGLLETQYF. The CDR3 DNA follows: TGTGCCTGGACCGCAGGACAGGGTTTATTAGAGACCCAGTACTTC.

This clone was observed a few times. The chain couples TRBV5-6 to TRBJ2-3; D perhaps matches TRBD2 (5 bases). Deletions cut 4 bases from V and 4 bases from J, with 16 bases between. Germline lookup yields CDR1 SGHDT and CDR2 YYEEEE. The CDR3 is 15 amino acids. The CDR3 DNA reads as TGTGCCAGCAGCCCCGAGGGTGGTAGCCCAGATACGCAGTATTTT. It specifies CASSPEGGSPDTQYF. The full variable domain, completed using reference TRBV5-6 and TRBJ2-3, is DAGVTQSPTHLIKTRGQQVTLRCSPKSGHDTVSWYQQALGQGPQFIFQYYEEEERQRGNFPDRFSGHQFPNYSSELNVNALLLGDSALYLCASSPEGGSPDTQYFGPGTRLTVL.